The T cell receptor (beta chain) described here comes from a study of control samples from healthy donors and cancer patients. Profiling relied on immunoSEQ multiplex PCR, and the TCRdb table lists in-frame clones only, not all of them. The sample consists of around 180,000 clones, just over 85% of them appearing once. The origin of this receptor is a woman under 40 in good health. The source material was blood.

The CDR3 region has the DNA TGTGCCAGCAAGGGCGAGGGGATCGGGGAGCTGTTTTTT. Protein: CASKGEGIGELFF. The chain couples TRBV12-3 or TRBV12-4 to TRBJ2-2; D may correspond to TRBD1 or TRBD2 (5 bases each). V lost 7 bases and J lost 7, with 13 bases in between. The CDR3 length is 13 residues.